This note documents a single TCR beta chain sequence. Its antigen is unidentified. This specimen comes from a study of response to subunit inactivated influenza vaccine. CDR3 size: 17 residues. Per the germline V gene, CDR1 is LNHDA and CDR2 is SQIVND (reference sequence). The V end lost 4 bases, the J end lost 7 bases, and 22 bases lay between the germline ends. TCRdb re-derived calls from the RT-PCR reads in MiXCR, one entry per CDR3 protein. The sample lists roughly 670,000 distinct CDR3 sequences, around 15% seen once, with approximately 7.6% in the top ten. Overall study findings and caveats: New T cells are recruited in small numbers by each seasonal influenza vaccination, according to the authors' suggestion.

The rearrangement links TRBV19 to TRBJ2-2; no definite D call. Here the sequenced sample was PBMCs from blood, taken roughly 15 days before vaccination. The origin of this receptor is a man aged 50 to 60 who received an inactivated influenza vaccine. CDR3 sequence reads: CASSNPFASPGGGELFF. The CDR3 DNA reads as TGTGCCAGTAGTAACCCTTTTGCCTCGCCAGGCGGCGGGGAGCTGTTTTTT.